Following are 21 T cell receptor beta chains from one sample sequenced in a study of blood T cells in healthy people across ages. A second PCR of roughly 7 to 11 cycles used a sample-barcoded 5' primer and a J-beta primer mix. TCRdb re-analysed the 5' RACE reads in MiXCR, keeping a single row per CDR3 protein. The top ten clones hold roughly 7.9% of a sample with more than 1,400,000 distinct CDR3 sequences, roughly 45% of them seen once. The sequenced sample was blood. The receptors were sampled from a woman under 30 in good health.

The CDR3 sequence: CASSVGGARGDTQYF. The CDR3 DNA follows: TGTGCCAGCAGCGTTGGGGGAGCGAGGGGAGATACGCAGTATTTT. The chain has TRBV9 and TRBJ2-3; the D gene could be TRBD1 or TRBD2 (5 bases each). The V gene's germline CDR1 is SGDLS and CDR2 YYNGEE. The CDR3 is made up of 15 amino acids. V lost 2 bases and J 5 bases, leaving 15 bases between the germline ends.

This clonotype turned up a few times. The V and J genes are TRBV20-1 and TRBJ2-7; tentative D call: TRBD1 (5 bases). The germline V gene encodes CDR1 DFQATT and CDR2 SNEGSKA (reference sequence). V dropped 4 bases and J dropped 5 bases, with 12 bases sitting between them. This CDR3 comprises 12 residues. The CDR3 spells CSANRPKNEQYF. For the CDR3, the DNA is TGCAGTGCTAACAGGCCCAAGAACGAGCAGTACTTC.

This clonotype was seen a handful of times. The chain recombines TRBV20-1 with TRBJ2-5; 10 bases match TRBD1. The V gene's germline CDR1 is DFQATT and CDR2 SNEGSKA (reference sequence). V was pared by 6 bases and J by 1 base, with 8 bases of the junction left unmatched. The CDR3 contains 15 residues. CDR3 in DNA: TGCAGTGCGACCCGGGACAGGGGCTCCCAAGAGACCCAGTACTTC. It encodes CSATRDRGSQETQYF.

CDR3 in DNA: TGTGCCAGCAGTTACGAGGGGACAGGGGGCTCATATGGCTACACCTTC. Amino acids: CASSYEGTGGSYGYTF. The V gene is TRBV6-5, the J gene TRBJ1-2; 12 positions match TRBD1. Germline-derived CDR1 and CDR2 are MNHEY and SVGAGI. The CDR3 is made up of 16 amino acids. V trimming: 2 bases; J trimming: 5 bases; junction bases outside the gene matches: 6.

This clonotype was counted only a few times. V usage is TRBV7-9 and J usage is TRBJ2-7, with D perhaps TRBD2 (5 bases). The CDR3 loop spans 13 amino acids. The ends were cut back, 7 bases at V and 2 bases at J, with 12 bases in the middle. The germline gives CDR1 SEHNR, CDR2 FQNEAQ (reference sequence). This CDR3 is CASTEGLTYEQYF. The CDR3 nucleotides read TGTGCCAGCACCGAGGGCCTAACCTACGAGCAGTACTTC.

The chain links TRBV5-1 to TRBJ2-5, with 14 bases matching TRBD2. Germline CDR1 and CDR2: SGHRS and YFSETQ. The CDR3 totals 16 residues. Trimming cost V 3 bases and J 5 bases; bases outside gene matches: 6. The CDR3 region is CASSSPTSGGAETQYF. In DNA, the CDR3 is TGCGCCAGCAGCTCCCCGACTAGCGGGGGGGCGGAGACCCAGTACTTC.

DNA for the CDR3: TGCAGTGCTAGAGATATAGCGGCAAGCTACGAGCAGTACTTC. This translates into CSARDIAASYEQYF. V is TRBV20-1 and J is TRBJ2-7; D might be TRBD2 (6 bases). The CDR3 has 14 residues. Germline CDR1 DFQATT, CDR2 SNEGSKA (reference sequence). V was trimmed by 0 bases and J by 3 bases, leaving 12 bases between them.

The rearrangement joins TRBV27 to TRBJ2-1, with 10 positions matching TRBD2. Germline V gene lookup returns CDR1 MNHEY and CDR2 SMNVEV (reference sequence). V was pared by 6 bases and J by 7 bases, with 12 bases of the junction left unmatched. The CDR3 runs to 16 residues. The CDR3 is CASSGGGRAGGNEQFF. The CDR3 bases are TGTGCCAGCAGCGGAGGGGGACGAGCGGGAGGGAATGAGCAGTTCTTC.

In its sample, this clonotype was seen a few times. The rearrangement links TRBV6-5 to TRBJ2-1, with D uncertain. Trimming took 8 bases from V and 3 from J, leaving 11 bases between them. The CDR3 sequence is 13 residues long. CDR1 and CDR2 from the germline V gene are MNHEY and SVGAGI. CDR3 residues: CASASGSYNEQFF. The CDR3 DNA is TGTGCCAGCGCTTCGGGCAGCTACAATGAGCAGTTCTTC.

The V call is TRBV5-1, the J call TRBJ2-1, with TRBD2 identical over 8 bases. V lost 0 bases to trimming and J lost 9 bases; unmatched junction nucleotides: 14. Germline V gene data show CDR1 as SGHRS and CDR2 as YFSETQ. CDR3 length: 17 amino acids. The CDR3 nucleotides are TGCGCCAGCAGCTTGGGGGGCCCTAGCGGGTCGAGGGGTGAGCAGTTCTTC. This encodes CASSLGGPSGSRGEQFF.

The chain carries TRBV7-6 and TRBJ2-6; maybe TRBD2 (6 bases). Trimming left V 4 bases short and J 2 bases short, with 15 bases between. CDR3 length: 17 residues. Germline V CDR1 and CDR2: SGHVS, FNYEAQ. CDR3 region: CASSSQIWGAGANVLTF. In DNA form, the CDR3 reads TGTGCCAGCAGCTCCCAAATTTGGGGGGCTGGGGCCAACGTCCTGACTTTC.

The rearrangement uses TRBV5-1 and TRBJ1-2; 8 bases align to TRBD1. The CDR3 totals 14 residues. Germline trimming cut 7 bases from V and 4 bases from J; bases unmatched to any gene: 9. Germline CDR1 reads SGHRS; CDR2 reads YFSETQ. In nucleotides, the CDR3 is TGCGCCAGCGGGCAGGGGGCGCTCAGCTATGGCTACACCTTC. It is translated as CASGQGALSYGYTF.

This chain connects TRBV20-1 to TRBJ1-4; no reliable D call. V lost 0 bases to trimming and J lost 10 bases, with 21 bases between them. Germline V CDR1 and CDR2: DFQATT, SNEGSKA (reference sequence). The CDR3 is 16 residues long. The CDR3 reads CSARDLSNPLHRKLFF. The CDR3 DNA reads TGCAGTGCTAGAGATTTATCGAACCCCCTCCACCGAAAACTGTTTTTT.

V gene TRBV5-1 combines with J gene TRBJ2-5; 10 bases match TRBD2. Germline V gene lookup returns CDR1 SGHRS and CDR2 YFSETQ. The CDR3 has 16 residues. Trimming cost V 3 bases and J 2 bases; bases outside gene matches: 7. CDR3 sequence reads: CASSSSSGSLQETQYF. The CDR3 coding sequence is TGCGCCAGCAGCTCATCTAGCGGGAGTTTACAAGAGACCCAGTACTTC.

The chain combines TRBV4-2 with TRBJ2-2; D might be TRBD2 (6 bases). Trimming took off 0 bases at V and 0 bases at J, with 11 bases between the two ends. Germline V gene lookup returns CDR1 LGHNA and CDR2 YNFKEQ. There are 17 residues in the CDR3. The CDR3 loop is CASSQDLQRANTGELFF. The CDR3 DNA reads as TGTGCCAGCAGCCAAGATCTCCAGCGGGCGAACACCGGGGAGCTGTTTTTT.

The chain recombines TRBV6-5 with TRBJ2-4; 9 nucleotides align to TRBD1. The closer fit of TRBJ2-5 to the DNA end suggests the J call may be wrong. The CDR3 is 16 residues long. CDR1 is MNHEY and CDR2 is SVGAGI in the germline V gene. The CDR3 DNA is TGTGCCAGCAGTCCGGGGACAGGGTTACTCCAAGAGACCCAGTACTTC. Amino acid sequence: CASSPGTGLLQETQYF.

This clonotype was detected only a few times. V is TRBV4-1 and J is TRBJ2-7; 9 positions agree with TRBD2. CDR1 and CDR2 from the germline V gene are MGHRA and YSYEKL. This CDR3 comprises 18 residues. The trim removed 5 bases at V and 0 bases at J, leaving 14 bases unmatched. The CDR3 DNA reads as TGCGCCAGCAGCAAAGCGGGACTAGCTACGACTACCTCCTACGAGCAGTACTTC. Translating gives CASSKAGLATTTSYEQYF.

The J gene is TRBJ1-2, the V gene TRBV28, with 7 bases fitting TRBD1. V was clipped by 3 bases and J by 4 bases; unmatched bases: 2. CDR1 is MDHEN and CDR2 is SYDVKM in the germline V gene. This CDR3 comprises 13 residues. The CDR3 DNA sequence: TGTGCCAGCAGTTTGCAGGGGGTCTATGGCTACACCTTC. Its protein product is CASSLQGVYGYTF.

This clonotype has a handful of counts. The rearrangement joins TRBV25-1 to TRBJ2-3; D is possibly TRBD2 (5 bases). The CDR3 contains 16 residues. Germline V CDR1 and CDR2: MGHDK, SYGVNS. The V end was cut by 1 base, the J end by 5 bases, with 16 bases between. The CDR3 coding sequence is TGTGCCAGCAGTGAATTGAGGGCTAAGACGGGAGATACGCAGTATTTT. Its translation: CASSELRAKTGDTQYF.

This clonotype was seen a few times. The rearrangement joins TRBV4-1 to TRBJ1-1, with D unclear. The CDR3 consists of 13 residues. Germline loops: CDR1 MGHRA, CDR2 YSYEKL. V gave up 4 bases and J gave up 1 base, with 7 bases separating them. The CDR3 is CASSPEANTEAFF. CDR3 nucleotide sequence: TGCGCCAGCAGCCCCGAGGCGAACACTGAAGCTTTCTTT.

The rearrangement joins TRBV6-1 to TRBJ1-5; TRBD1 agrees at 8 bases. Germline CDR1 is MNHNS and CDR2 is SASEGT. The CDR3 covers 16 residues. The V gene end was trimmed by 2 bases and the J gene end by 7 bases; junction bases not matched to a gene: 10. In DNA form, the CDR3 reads TGTGCCAGCAGTGAACAGGGGGCGGAAGGCGGCCAGCCCCAGCATTTT. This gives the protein CASSEQGAEGGQPQHF.